Shown below are 4 T cell receptor beta chains from a single sample sequenced in a study of blood T cell repertoires in COVID-19. Measured with immunoSEQ multiplex PCR; TCRdb has only the in-frame clones, and not every one. The sample contains 12,000 to 15,000 clones, about 83% of which appear only once. Sequencing input: peripheral blood. These receptors all stem from a human donor in a cohort sampled during active COVID-19.

The chain carries TRBV10-1 and TRBJ2-4, with a possible D match to TRBD1 (6 bases). Germline values: CDR1 WNHNN, CDR2 SYGVQD (reference sequence). The CDR3 is 17 amino acids. V lost 7 bases, J lost 7 bases, and 26 bases lay in between. The CDR3 coding sequence is TGCGCCAGCACGGAGACTGAAGACAGGCAAGGATGGAACATTCAGTACTTC. Translating it yields CASTETEDRQGWNIQYF.

V is TRBV9 and J is TRBJ1-4; tentatively, D is TRBD1 (5 bases). There are 16 residues in the CDR3. CDR1 is SGDLS, CDR2 YYNGEE, per germline. V gave up 4 bases and J gave up 2 bases, with 15 bases separating them. CDR3 sequence (DNA): TGTGCCAGCAGCCCCCACGGGGGACCCACTAATGAAAAACTGTTTTTT. Translated: CASSPHGGPTNEKLFF.

This rearrangement joins TRBV19 to TRBJ2-5, with TRBD2 matching over 8 bases. CDR1 and CDR2 (germline): LNHDA, SQIVND (reference sequence). Losses at the gene ends were 3 bases for V and 3 bases for J; bases not matched to a gene: 6. The CDR3 length is 15 residues. CDR3 in amino acids: CASSIGGGLEETQYF. CDR3 bases: TGTGCCAGTAGTATCGGCGGGGGGCTCGAAGAGACCCAGTACTTC.

The V gene is TRBV5-1, the J gene TRBJ2-7; D is unresolved. This CDR3 contains 14 residues. The germline V gene has CDR1 SGHRS and CDR2 YFSETQ. V lost 5 bases, J lost 2 bases, and 14 bases lay in between. CDR3 residues: CASSPALTAYEQYF. For the CDR3, the DNA is TGCGCCAGCAGTCCAGCCCTGACTGCCTACGAGCAGTACTTC.